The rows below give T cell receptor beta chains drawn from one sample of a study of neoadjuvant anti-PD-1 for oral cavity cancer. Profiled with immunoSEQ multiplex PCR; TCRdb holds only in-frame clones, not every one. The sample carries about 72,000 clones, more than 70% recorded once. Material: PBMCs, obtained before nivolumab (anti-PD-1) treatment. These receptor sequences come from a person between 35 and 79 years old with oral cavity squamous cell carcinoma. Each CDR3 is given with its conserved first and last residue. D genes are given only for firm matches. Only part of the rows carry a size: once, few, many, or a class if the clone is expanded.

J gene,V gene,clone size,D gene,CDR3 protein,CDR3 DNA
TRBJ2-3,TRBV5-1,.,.,CASSSLEGGTDTQYF,TGCGCCAGCAGCTCACTAGAAGGAGGGACAGATACGCAGTATTTT
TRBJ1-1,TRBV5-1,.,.,CASSPDRPNTEAFF,TGCGCCAGCAGCCCCGACAGACCGAACACTGAAGCTTTCTTT
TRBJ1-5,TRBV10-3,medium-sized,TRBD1,CAISARDSSNQPQHF,TGTGCCATCAGTGCTAGGGACAGTAGCAATCAGCCCCAGCATTTT
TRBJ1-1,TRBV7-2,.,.,CASSPGSGLGTEAFF,TGTGCCAGCAGCCCCGGGTCAGGGTTGGGTACTGAAGCTTTCTTT
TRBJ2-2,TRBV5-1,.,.,CASSAGHLTNTGELFF,TGCGCCAGCTCCGCGGGACACCTGACGAACACCGGGGAGCTGTTTTTT
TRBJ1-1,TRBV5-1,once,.,CASGPGLQNTEAFF,TGCGCCAGCGGACCAGGGTTACAGAACACTGAAGCTTTCTTT
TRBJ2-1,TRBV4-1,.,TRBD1,CASSLEGQVYNEQFF,TGCGCCAGCAGCCTGGAGGGACAGGTATACAATGAGCAGTTCTTC
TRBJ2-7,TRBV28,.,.,CASSLWQGGSYEQYF,TGTGCCAGCAGTTTATGGCAGGGGGGCTCCTACGAGCAGTACTTC
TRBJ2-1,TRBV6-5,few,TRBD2,CASSYISGSSYNEQFF,TGTGCCAGCAGTTACATTAGCGGGAGCTCCTACAATGAGCAGTTCTTC
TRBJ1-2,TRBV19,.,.,CASSIYNSLYGYTF,TGTGCCAGTAGTATCTATAACAGCCTCTATGGCTACACCTTC
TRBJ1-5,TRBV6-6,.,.,CASTDARGHQPQHF,TGTGCCAGCACGGATGCTCGGGGGCATCAGCCCCAGCATTTT
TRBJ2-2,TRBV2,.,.,CASSVRGTGDTGELFF,TGTGCCAGCAGTGTGCGGGGAACGGGCGACACCGGGGAGCTGTTTTTT
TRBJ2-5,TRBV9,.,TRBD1,CASSPIGQGNQETQYF,TGTGCCAGCAGCCCCATAGGACAGGGCAACCAAGAGACCCAGTACTTC
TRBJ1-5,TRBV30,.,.,CAWSVRGDQPQHF,TGTGCCTGGAGTGTACGAGGGGATCAGCCCCAGCATTTT
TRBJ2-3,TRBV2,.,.,CASSESGLGTDTQYF,TGTGCCAGCAGTGAATCGGGGCTGGGCACAGATACGCAGTATTTT
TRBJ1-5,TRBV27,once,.,CASSLGVHQPQHF,TGTGCCAGCAGCTTGGGGGTGCATCAGCCCCAGCATTTT
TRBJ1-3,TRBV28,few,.,CASSSQGSGNTIYF,TGTGCCAGCAGTTCACAGGGCTCTGGAAACACCATATATTTT
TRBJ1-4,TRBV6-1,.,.,CASSPGGNLGEKLFF,TGTGCCAGCAGCCCTGGGGGTAACTTAGGAGAAAAACTGTTTTTT